This TCR beta chain was retrieved from a study of CD8 T cells in ankylosing spondylitis. This clonotype was observed at least ten times. Its target is unknown. The CDR3 runs 13 residues. The V gene's germline CDR1 is SGDLS and CDR2 YYNGEE. Trimming removed 3 bases from V and 6 bases from J, with 11 bases in between. For TCR beta, libraries came from quantitative 5'-RACE with molecular barcodes. TCRdb re-called the 5' RACE reads with MiXCR, one entry per CDR3 protein. The sample has 200,000 to 250,000 distinct CDR3 sequences, over 9.5% seen once. Study-wide findings and caveats: Disease-associated clones were reportedly significantly overrepresented in matched ankylosing spondylitis synovial fluid. A TCR beta motif made of roughly eight highly homologous variants seemed typical of ankylosing spondylitis blood. In synovial fluid and blood from reactive arthritis, some motif variants were previously reported.

The genes are TRBV9 and TRBJ2-3; D tentatively fits TRBD1 or TRBD2 (5 bases each). Sample: blood, either unsorted or a sorted T cell fraction (not recorded which). This receptor was identified in a male donor with ankylosing spondylitis or in good health (not recorded which). CDR3 sequence (DNA): TGTGCCAGCAGCGGAACCTGGGGGGATACGCAGTATTTT. It specifies CASSGTWGDTQYF.